This T cell receptor beta chain was sequenced in a study of spatial heterogeneity in lung cancer. As to time point: sample taken at primary tumor resection. With regard to this clonotype: Its antigen is not known. As an off-target read in a library built for alpha chains, this beta chain has a frequency of little significance.

TCRdb independently ran MiXCR on the 5' RACE reads; one entry per CDR3 protein. This sample has 2,500 to 3,000 distinct CDR3 sequences, with around 47% found just once. Study results and limitations: Counts of expanded alpha and beta TCRs within tumors tracked the tumor nonsynonymous mutation count.

This sequence was found in a male donor with early-stage non-small cell lung cancer. Sample: lung tumor tissue, taken at surgery.

CDR3 sequence: CASGPEFDTEAFF. In nucleotides, the CDR3 is TGTGCCAGCGGACCGGAGTTCGACACTGAAGCTTTCTTT. V is TRBV28 and J is TRBJ1-1; D ambiguous. This CDR3 contains 13 residues. Germline assignment: CDR1 MDHEN and CDR2 SYDVKM. V was cut by 8 bases and J by 3 bases, with 13 bases left in between.